The rows below give T cell receptor beta chains drawn from one sample of a study of Graves' ophthalmopathy and Graves' hyperthyroidism. TCRdb independently ran MiXCR on the multiplex PCR reads; one entry per CDR3 protein. Of hundreds of thousands of distinct CDR3 sequences detected, approximately 39% appear once; the ten largest clones hold over 2.5%. Sequenced input: peripheral blood. Receptors originate from an adult man with Graves' ophthalmopathy. Each CDR3 is given with its conserved first and last residue. Fields, in order: CDR3 protein, CDR3 DNA, clone size, V gene, D gene, J gene. The D gene is left open where the match is weak. Some rows mark clone size as missing; the rest say once, few, many or name a class of expanded clone.

cdr3_aa: CASSAHGDYGYNF
cdr3_nt: TGTGCCAGCAGCGCGCATGGGGACTATGGCTACAATTTT
clone_size: -
v_call: TRBV15
d_call: -
j_call: TRBJ1-2

cdr3_aa: CASSQYQGFNGYTF
cdr3_nt: TGTGCCAGCAGCCAATATCAGGGGTTCAATGGCTACACCTTC
clone_size: few
v_call: TRBV16
d_call: -
j_call: TRBJ1-2

cdr3_aa: CASRPQGETQYF
cdr3_nt: TGTGCCAGCAGACCACAGGGAGAGACCCAGTACTTC
clone_size: -
v_call: TRBV6-1
d_call: -
j_call: TRBJ2-5

cdr3_aa: CASSLMGGQENTEAFF
cdr3_nt: TGTGCCAGCAGCTTAATGGGGGGACAGGAGAACACTGAAGCTTTCTTT
clone_size: few
v_call: TRBV7-3
d_call: TRBD1
j_call: TRBJ1-1

cdr3_aa: CAISESVGGGNTIYF
cdr3_nt: TGTGCCATCAGTGAGTCCGTAGGGGGCGGAAACACCATATATTTT
clone_size: -
v_call: TRBV10-3
d_call: TRBD1
j_call: TRBJ1-3

cdr3_aa: CASRRAYLDSSNTEAFF
cdr3_nt: TGTGCCAGCAGGCGGGCGTATTTGGACAGTTCCAACACTGAAGCTTTCTTT
clone_size: many
v_call: TRBV2
d_call: -
j_call: TRBJ1-1

cdr3_aa: CASRSGTSDRGRFEQYF
cdr3_nt: TGCGCCAGCAGATCCGGGACTAGCGACAGGGGGCGGTTTGAGCAGTACTTC
clone_size: once
v_call: TRBV10-2
d_call: -
j_call: TRBJ2-7

cdr3_aa: CSATPLADLSYEQYF
cdr3_nt: TGCAGTGCCACTCCCCTAGCGGACCTATCCTACGAGCAGTACTTC
clone_size: -
v_call: TRBV20-1
d_call: TRBD2
j_call: TRBJ2-7

cdr3_aa: CASGPQGLGYEQYF
cdr3_nt: TGTGCCAGCGGACCACAGGGATTAGGGTACGAGCAGTACTTC
clone_size: few
v_call: TRBV6-1
d_call: -
j_call: TRBJ2-7

cdr3_aa: CASSFTRLGYTF
cdr3_nt: TGTGCCAGCAGTTTTACCCGCCTAGGCTACACCTTC
clone_size: many
v_call: TRBV12-3/TRBV12-4
d_call: -
j_call: TRBJ1-2

cdr3_aa: CASSFGVSFRTGPLNTEAFF
cdr3_nt: TGTGCCAGCAGCTTTGGAGTTTCATTTCGGACAGGGCCGTTGAACACTGAAGCTTTCTTT
clone_size: -
v_call: TRBV5-6
d_call: TRBD1
j_call: TRBJ1-1

cdr3_aa: CASSTGSYEQYF
cdr3_nt: TGCGCCAGCAGCACAGGGAGCTACGAGCAGTACTTC
clone_size: many
v_call: TRBV5-1
d_call: -
j_call: TRBJ2-7

cdr3_aa: CASSSTGMGETQYF
cdr3_nt: TGTGCCAGCAGTTCGACAGGGATGGGTGAGACCCAGTACTTC
clone_size: many
v_call: TRBV7-9
d_call: TRBD1
j_call: TRBJ2-5

cdr3_aa: CASSARGSGANVLTF
cdr3_nt: TGTGCCAGCAGTGCCCGAGGGTCCGGGGCCAACGTCCTGACTTTC
clone_size: -
v_call: TRBV25-1
d_call: -
j_call: TRBJ2-6

cdr3_aa: CASSPPVGSGNTIYF
cdr3_nt: TGTGCCAGCTCACCACCGGTGGGCTCTGGAAACACCATATATTTT
clone_size: -
v_call: TRBV25-1
d_call: -
j_call: TRBJ1-3

cdr3_aa: CASSFPDRDEQYF
cdr3_nt: TGCGCCAGCAGCTTTCCGGACAGGGACGAGCAGTACTTC
clone_size: many
v_call: TRBV5-1
d_call: TRBD1
j_call: TRBJ2-7

cdr3_aa: CASSLSQDTEAFF
cdr3_nt: TGTGCCAGCAGCTTAAGTCAGGATACTGAAGCTTTCTTT
clone_size: many
v_call: TRBV7-3
d_call: -
j_call: TRBJ1-1

cdr3_aa: CSARLHRQGGDGYTF
cdr3_nt: TGCAGTGCTAGACTCCACCGACAGGGGGGGGATGGCTACACCTTC
clone_size: many
v_call: TRBV20-1
d_call: TRBD1
j_call: TRBJ1-2

cdr3_aa: CASSSTRYTEAFF
cdr3_nt: TGTGCCAGCAGCTCGACACGTTACACTGAAGCTTTCTTT
clone_size: many
v_call: TRBV13
d_call: -
j_call: TRBJ1-1

cdr3_aa: CSARDTTPAPAFF
cdr3_nt: TGCAGTGCTAGAGATACCACCCCCGCCCCAGCTTTCTTT
clone_size: -
v_call: TRBV20-1
d_call: -
j_call: TRBJ1-1

cdr3_aa: CSVGLVDVYEQYF
cdr3_nt: TGCAGCGTTGGCCTCGTGGACGTTTACGAGCAGTACTTC
clone_size: many
v_call: TRBV29-1
d_call: -
j_call: TRBJ2-7

cdr3_aa: CASGQGLGNQPQHF
cdr3_nt: TGTGCCAGTGGACAGGGGCTCGGCAATCAGCCCCAGCATTTT
clone_size: -
v_call: TRBV25-1
d_call: TRBD1
j_call: TRBJ1-5

cdr3_aa: CATSSSAGGSYGYAF
cdr3_nt: TGTGCCACCAGTTCCAGCGCAGGGGGCAGCTATGGCTACGCCTTC
clone_size: -
v_call: TRBV24-1
d_call: TRBD1
j_call: TRBJ1-2

cdr3_aa: CSASWELGTDTQYF
cdr3_nt: TGCAGTGCTAGTTGGGAGTTAGGCACAGATACGCAGTATTTT
clone_size: -
v_call: TRBV20-1
d_call: -
j_call: TRBJ2-3

cdr3_aa: CASGLPPGLGIYEQYF
cdr3_nt: TGTGCTAGTGGTTTGCCCCCGGGACTAGGTATCTACGAGCAGTACTTC
clone_size: few
v_call: TRBV12-3/TRBV12-4
d_call: TRBD2
j_call: TRBJ2-7

cdr3_aa: CASSPYEGRETQYF
cdr3_nt: TGTGCCAGCTCACCGTATGAGGGAAGGGAGACCCAGTACTTC
clone_size: -
v_call: TRBV7-8
d_call: -
j_call: TRBJ2-5

cdr3_aa: CASSGRGRSETQYF
cdr3_nt: TGTGCCAGCAGCGGACGGGGGAGATCAGAGACCCAGTACTTC
clone_size: -
v_call: TRBV12-3/TRBV12-4
d_call: -
j_call: TRBJ2-5

cdr3_aa: CAISDKGNTEAFF
cdr3_nt: TGTGCCATCAGTGATAAGGGGAACACTGAAGCTTTCTTT
clone_size: many
v_call: TRBV10-3
d_call: -
j_call: TRBJ1-1

cdr3_aa: CSAPMLGVRGTEAFF
cdr3_nt: TGCAGCGCTCCAATGTTGGGGGTACGAGGCACTGAAGCTTTCTTT
clone_size: many
v_call: TRBV29-1
d_call: -
j_call: TRBJ1-1

cdr3_aa: CAIRGPGRDQYF
cdr3_nt: TGTGCCATCAGAGGACCGGGACGGGACCAGTACTTC
clone_size: -
v_call: TRBV10-3
d_call: -
j_call: TRBJ2-7

cdr3_aa: CASSLRTGQDGELFF
cdr3_nt: TGTGCCAGCAGCTTAAGGACAGGGCAGGACGGGGAGCTGTTTTTT
clone_size: many
v_call: TRBV9
d_call: TRBD1
j_call: TRBJ2-2

cdr3_aa: CSVERQDTHGYTF
cdr3_nt: TGCAGCGTTGAACGACAAGACACGCATGGCTACACCTTC
clone_size: many
v_call: TRBV29-1
d_call: -
j_call: TRBJ1-2

cdr3_aa: CASSSGELAGQEAQYF
cdr3_nt: TGTGCCAGCAGCTCAGGAGAACTAGCGGGGCAAGAGGCCCAGTACTTC
clone_size: -
v_call: TRBV7-9
d_call: TRBD2
j_call: TRBJ2-5

cdr3_aa: CASSIGPGAIPYGYTF
cdr3_nt: TGTGCCAGTAGTATCGGTCCAGGGGCGATTCCCTATGGCTACACCTTC
clone_size: many
v_call: TRBV19
d_call: -
j_call: TRBJ1-2

cdr3_aa: CASSTEGTGEEKLFF
cdr3_nt: TGTGCCAGCAGCACAGAGGGTACGGGGGAAGAAAAACTGTTTTTT
clone_size: many
v_call: TRBV9
d_call: -
j_call: TRBJ1-4

cdr3_aa: CASSQDTTSGKVQYF
cdr3_nt: TGTGCCAGCAGCCAAGACACGACTAGCGGGAAAGTGCAGTACTTC
clone_size: many
v_call: TRBV2
d_call: TRBD2
j_call: TRBJ2-7

cdr3_aa: CASRLRGLAGNEQFF
cdr3_nt: TGTGCCAGCAGGCTTAGGGGACTGGCGGGCAATGAGCAGTTCTTC
clone_size: -
v_call: TRBV2
d_call: -
j_call: TRBJ2-1

cdr3_aa: CATSKGQGAGANVLTF
cdr3_nt: TGTGCCACCAGCAAGGGACAGGGGGCTGGGGCCAACGTCCTGACTTTC
clone_size: -
v_call: TRBV15
d_call: TRBD1
j_call: TRBJ2-6

cdr3_aa: CASSIDLEDYGNYGYTF
cdr3_nt: TGTGCCAGTAGTATAGATCTCGAAGATTACGGTAACTATGGCTACACCTTC
clone_size: -
v_call: TRBV19
d_call: -
j_call: TRBJ1-2

cdr3_aa: CASSPPVEWGLASYEQYF
cdr3_nt: TGTGCCAGCAGCCCCCCAGTAGAGTGGGGACTAGCCTCCTACGAGCAGTACTTC
clone_size: -
v_call: TRBV9
d_call: TRBD2
j_call: TRBJ2-7

cdr3_aa: CASRGGVVRDTEAFF
cdr3_nt: TGTGCCAGCAGGGGGGGTGTAGTAAGGGACACTGAAGCTTTCTTT
clone_size: many
v_call: TRBV25-1
d_call: -
j_call: TRBJ1-1

cdr3_aa: CATAAQTQYF
cdr3_nt: TGTGCCACAGCCGCCCAGACCCAGTACTTC
clone_size: -
v_call: TRBV24-1
d_call: -
j_call: TRBJ2-5

cdr3_aa: CASSYPGGELFF
cdr3_nt: TGTGCCAGCAGTTACCCGGGGGGGGAGCTGTTTTTT
clone_size: -
v_call: TRBV6-5
d_call: -
j_call: TRBJ2-2

cdr3_aa: CASSQRGGQETQYF
cdr3_nt: TGTGCCAGCAGCCAGCGAGGAGGCCAAGAGACCCAGTACTTC
clone_size: many
v_call: TRBV3-1
d_call: -
j_call: TRBJ2-5

cdr3_aa: CASSKQGGYGYTF
cdr3_nt: TGTGCCAGCAGTAAACAGGGAGGCTATGGCTACACCTTC
clone_size: many
v_call: TRBV6-5
d_call: -
j_call: TRBJ1-2

cdr3_aa: CASSRGQAIETQYF
cdr3_nt: TGTGCCAGTAGTAGAGGACAGGCAATCGAGACCCAGTACTTC
clone_size: -
v_call: TRBV19
d_call: TRBD1
j_call: TRBJ2-5